This TCR beta chain was identified during a study of shared clonotypes between healthy human individuals (dated by TCRdb to 2019 to 2021). At the level of the whole study: The cohort comprised two women and a few men aged 18 to 49 years. For each donor, three plates each were used for CD4 naive and CD4 memory, two plates were used for CD8 naive, and one plate was used for CD8 memory. To increase sequencing depth and limit assay-specific biases, TCR repertoire library preparation and sequencing were carried out by different laboratories using diverse techniques. Each donor's leukapheresis produced roughly between roughly 0.9 and 9 billion PBMCs. Blood TCR repertoires of 5 or 6 healthy adults were deeply sequenced to estimate repertoire size and the extent of clonotype sharing between individuals.

Using the deep immunoSEQ assay, multiplex PCR amplified TCR CDR3 regions from genomic DNA. Genomic DNA extracted from each cell subset was distributed evenly over all wells of several immunoSEQ 96-well plates, and each plate served as one replicate. For sorted subsets, about 220 ng of genomic DNA, equivalent to about 30,000 T cell genomes, went into each replicate PCR. Purified libraries were quantified with a Qubit 3.0 fluorometer, sized on a Bioanalyzer 2100, and re-quantified with the KAPA Library Quantification kit. Each immunoSEQ 96-well plate was sequenced on its own single-read 150-cycle Illumina NextSeq 550 flow cell. The authors' pipeline ran thus. Because the immunoSEQ output held only junctional sequences and lacked quality scores, the filtering could not match the filtering applied to full-length reads. To assign V/J genes and CDR3, sequences were annotated against IMGT germline references using PyIR, a Python wrapper for IgBLAST v1.9. Reads were filtered out if the reads had weak V/J assignments (E-value above 1e-6), no CDR3, stop codons, out-of-frame junctions, or ambiguous translated residues. V3J clonotypes were defined as sequences sharing an identical inferred V gene, J gene, and CDR3 amino acid sequence. Percentage overlap between repertoires was calculated by dividing the number of shared unique clonotypes by the size of the smaller repertoire. RTK rarefaction, the Chao1 estimator, and Recon v2.1 estimates of unobserved clonotypes were used to assess repertoire richness. For all TCRbeta clonotypes obtained by the gDNA method from a handful of donors, generation probabilities were computed with OLGA. TCRdb's version of the immuneACCESS table is confined to in-frame rearrangements and falls short of the full clone set. An unresolved V gene accounts for under half of the shortfall where checked; the remainder is of unknown origin. V, J and clone size reflect that table, while D and trimming were determined from the DNA. The sample data list about 2 million clones, and approximately 94% of these were observed just once. Of the sample, around 1% is held by the ten largest clones.

Comment on this clone: Its antigen is not yet known. No much larger clone exists at a distance of one base, and base qualities are not known.

CDR1 and CDR2 are drawn from the germline V gene (reference sequence): SGHNT, YYREEE. V and J are truncated by 2 bases and 0 bases respectively, leaving an intervening sequence of 5 bases. The CDR3 covers 13 residues, taking in both the cysteine and the phenylalanine. The entry retains the CDR3 DNA only, 39 bases that are in frame from base 1. The full study reports these points: Compared with non-shared clonotypes, the clonotypes found in all four sorted-subset donors had higher generation probabilities. Pairwise subsampling led to the expectation that sequencing depth would affect the degree of clonotype sharing among donors. When several donors were compared, the shared fraction of clonotypes was about 5.5% for naive CD4, roughly 3.4% for naive CD8, about 2.4% for memory CD4, and 0.35% to 0.4% for memory CD8. Because the study included a small number of donors, the genetic and exposure-history diversity represented was limited. Sampling was limited to blood, and TCR repertoires in tissue likely differ from TCR repertoires in blood. Naive subsets generally had larger estimated clonotype richness than memory subsets. Incomplete sequencing was indicated by rarefaction of sorted-subset datasets, despite the large sequencing depth.

CD8 naive samples were obtained by positive selection for CCR7 among CD45RO-negative cells, yielding a CD45RA+CCR7+ population from which TemRA cells were excluded. The donors were healthy, HIV-negative adults with no recently reported acute infections or vaccinations. Every donor was a Caucasian adult residing in Nashville, Tennessee, USA. Blood was collected by leukapheresis, and PBMCs were isolated by Ficoll-Histopaque density gradient centrifugation and then cryopreserved in liquid nitrogen vapor phase. Analytical flow cytometry was used to check the purity and quantity of each magnetically sorted T cell population. Each sorted fraction had its genomic DNA isolated and then quantified by UV absorbance on a Nanodrop 2000c.

The rearranged chain carries TRBV5-4 and TRBJ1-2, with no reliable assignment of the D segment. Sequencing was carried out using naive CD8+ T cells sorted from blood. Explained via the paper, the cell subset or site label denotes: CD45RA+CCR7+. This receptor was identified in a man younger than 30 in good health. The bases are TGTGCCAGCAGCTTCCTGGCTAACTATGGCTACACCTTC. Its translation reads: CASSFLANYGYTF.